A single sample is the source of the 8 T cell receptor beta chains below, sequenced in a study of blood T cells in healthy people across ages. Primed by a sample-barcoded 5' primer and a J-beta primer mix, a second PCR proceeded for 7 to 11 cycles. TCRdb re-called the 5' RACE reads through MiXCR, storing one row per CDR3 protein. This sample has some 1.5 million distinct CDR3 sequences, with 28% found just once. The specimen sequenced was blood. The receptors shown here come from a woman under 40 in good health.

The V gene is TRBV5-5, the J gene TRBJ2-7; TRBD1 might be the D (7 bases). This CDR3 region has 15 residues. Germline V gene lookup returns CDR1 SGHKS and CDR2 YYEKEE (reference sequence). V dropped 2 bases and J dropped 7 bases, with 19 bases sitting between them. CDR3 amino acids: CASSLREDRYNEQYF. The CDR3 DNA reads TGTGCCAGCAGCTTAAGGGAGGACAGGTACAATGAGCAGTACTTC.

V and J are TRBV6-6 and TRBJ2-5, with 8 bases identical to TRBD1. The CDR3 contains 12 residues. CDR1 MNHNY and CDR2 SVGAGI come from the germline V gene (reference sequence). V gave up 6 bases and J gave up 12 bases; unmatched junction bases: 9. CDR3 nucleotide sequence: TGTGCCAGCAGCGCCGGACAGGGTGGGGAGTACTTC. It is translated as CASSAGQGGEYF.

The chain's CDR3 is CASTRTVGGTQYF. The CDR3, as DNA: TGTGCCAGCACGAGGACAGTCGGAGGGACCCAGTACTTC. The chain has TRBV12-3 or TRBV12-4 and TRBJ2-5; perhaps TRBD1 as D (6 bases). This CDR3 has 13 residues. Trimming shortened V by 7 bases and J by 7 bases, and 16 bases separated the two germline ends.

This clonotype was counted only a few times. The chain is built from TRBV6-1 and TRBJ2-5; TRBD2 might be the D (6 bases). V gave up 8 bases and J gave up 3 bases, with 25 bases separating them. The CDR3 contains 17 residues. Germline V CDR1 and CDR2: MNHNS, SASEGT. CDR3 amino acids: CASPSETRQSCEETQYF. In DNA, the CDR3 is TGTGCCAGCCCTAGCGAAACCAGACAGTCCTGCGAAGAGACCCAGTACTTC.

The genes are TRBV30 and TRBJ2-7, with no clear D. V gave up 5 bases and J gave up 6 bases, with 8 bases separating them. CDR1 GTSNPN and CDR2 SVGIG come from the germline V gene (reference sequence). This CDR3 has 10 amino acids. The CDR3 reads CAWGYPEQYF. The CDR3 nucleotides are TGTGCCTGGGGTTACCCCGAGCAGTACTTC.

This clonotype was detected ten times or more. CDR3 sequence (DNA): TGTGCCAGCAGCTCCGGGCCGAACGAGCAGTACTTC. Residues: CASSSGPNEQYF. V gene TRBV7-9 combines with J gene TRBJ2-7; D is uncertain. In germline, CDR1 is SEHNR, CDR2 FQNEAQ (reference sequence). V dropped 4 bases and J dropped 5 bases, with 9 bases sitting between them. The CDR3 sequence is 12 residues long. Drawing the rest from reference TRBV7-9 and TRBJ2-7, the complete variable domain is DTGVSQNPRHKITKRGQNVTFRCDPISEHNRLYWYRQTLGQGPEFLTYFQNEAQLEKSRLLSDRFSAERPKGSFSTLEIQRTEQGDSAMYLCASSSGPNEQYFGPGTRLTVT.

The chain employs TRBV10-3 and TRBJ2-2; 7 bases align to TRBD1. There are 15 residues in the CDR3. Germline CDR1 is ENHRY and CDR2 is SYGVKD. With 7 bases clipped from V and 7 bases from J, the junction kept 12 bases outside the gene matches. In DNA form, the CDR3 reads TGTGCCATCAATCCCACAGGGGATGAGGTCGGGGAGCTGTTTTTT. Amino acid sequence: CAINPTGDEVGELFF.

This clonotype was seen at least ten times. The rearrangement links TRBV6-2 or TRBV6-3 to TRBJ2-7; D call uncertain. Germline CDR1 and CDR2: MNHEY and SVGEGT. Trimming left V 7 bases short and J 2 bases short, with 12 bases between. The CDR3 is made up of 13 amino acids. As DNA, the CDR3 is TGTGCCAGCATGCCGGCTGTCACCTACGAGCAGTACTTC. Translation gives CASMPAVTYEQYF.